This TCR beta chain originates from a study of blood T cell repertoires in COVID-19. How the authors handled the data: From reference gene primer amplification, estimates of nucleated cell counts were derived. Here immunoSEQ multiplex PCR was the method, and the copy in TCRdb shows in-frame clones only, minus some. V and J calls and clone size follow that table, whereas D and trimming were derived from the DNA. The sample includes tens of thousands of clones, 65% to 80% seen only once; the top ten take about 18%. Trimming shortened V by 5 bases and J by 2 bases, and 4 bases separated the two germline ends. Germline values: CDR1 DFQATT, CDR2 SNEGSKA (reference sequence). This CDR3 spans 11 amino acids.

This clonotype was sampled from a human donor with active or convalescent COVID-19. The donor label of this sample is uncertain. Sequencing used peripheral blood. The V and J genes are TRBV20-1 and TRBJ2-1; no firm D call. The CDR3 coding sequence is TGCAGTGCTCTTCCCTACAATGAGCAGTTCTTC. Amino acid sequence: CSALPYNEQFF.